The T cell receptor (beta chain) described here comes from a study of shared clonotypes between healthy human individuals. The wider study: The people who gave samples were a couple of women and a few men aged 18 to 49. Whole-study findings and limits: For naive CD4 cells, roughly 4.8% of clonotypes were shared across four donors.

Evenly divided among several immunoSEQ plates was the genomic DNA of each subset. The protocol was immunoSEQ multiplex PCR, while the TCRdb copy is restricted to in-frame clones and leaves out a portion. In the table there are over 2 million clones, 95% of which are singletons. As regards this clone: What it binds is unknown.

Trimming pared 8 bases from V and 1 base from J, leaving 2 bases between. CDR1 and CDR2 (germline): SGHAT, FQNNGV. The CDR3 extends over 10 amino acids. This sequence joins TRBV11-2 and TRBJ2-5; D not resolved. The sequenced sample consisted of naive CD4+ T cells sorted from blood. Subset denoted: CD45RA+ positively selected. The sequence was obtained from a man aged 18 to 35 in good health. CDR3 amino acids: CASRQETQYF. The DNA for the CDR3 is TGTGCCAGCCGCCAAGAGACCCAGTACTTC.